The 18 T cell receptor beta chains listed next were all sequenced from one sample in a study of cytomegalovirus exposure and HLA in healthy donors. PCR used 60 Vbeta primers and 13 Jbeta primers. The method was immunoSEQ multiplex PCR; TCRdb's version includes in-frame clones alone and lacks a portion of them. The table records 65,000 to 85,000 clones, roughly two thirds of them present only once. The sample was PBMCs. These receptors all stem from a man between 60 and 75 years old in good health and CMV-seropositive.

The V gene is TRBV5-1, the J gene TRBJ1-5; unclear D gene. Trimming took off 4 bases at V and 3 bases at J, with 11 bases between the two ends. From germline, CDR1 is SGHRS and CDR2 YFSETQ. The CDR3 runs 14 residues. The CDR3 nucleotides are TGCGCCAGCAGCGTTGGCGGCCTCAATCAGCCCCAGCATTTT. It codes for CASSVGGLNQPQHF. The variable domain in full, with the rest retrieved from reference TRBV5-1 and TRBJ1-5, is KAGVTQTPRYLIKTRGQQVTLSCSPISGHRSVSWYQQTPGQGLQFLFEYFSETQRNKGNFPGRFSGRQFSNSRSEMNVSTLELGDSALYLCASSVGGLNQPQHFGDGTRLSIL.

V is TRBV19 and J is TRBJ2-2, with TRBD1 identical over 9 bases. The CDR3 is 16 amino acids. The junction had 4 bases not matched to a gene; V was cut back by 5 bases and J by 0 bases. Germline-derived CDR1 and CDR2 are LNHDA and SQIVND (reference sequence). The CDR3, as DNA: TGTGCCAGTAGTGGGGGACAGGGACCGAACACCGGGGAGCTGTTTTTT. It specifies CASSGGQGPNTGELFF.

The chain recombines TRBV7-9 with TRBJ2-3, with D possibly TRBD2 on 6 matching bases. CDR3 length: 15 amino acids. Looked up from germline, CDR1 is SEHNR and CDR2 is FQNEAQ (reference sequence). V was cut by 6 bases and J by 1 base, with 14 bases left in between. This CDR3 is CASREEGGGTDTQYF. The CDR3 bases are TGTGCCAGCAGGGAAGAGGGAGGTGGCACAGATACGCAGTATTTT.

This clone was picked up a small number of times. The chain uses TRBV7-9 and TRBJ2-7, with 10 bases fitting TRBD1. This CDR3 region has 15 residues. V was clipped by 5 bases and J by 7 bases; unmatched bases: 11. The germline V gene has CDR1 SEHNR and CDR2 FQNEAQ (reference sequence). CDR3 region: CASSRTGGPMGEQYF. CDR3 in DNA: TGTGCCAGCAGCCGGACAGGGGGTCCCATGGGTGAGCAGTACTTC.

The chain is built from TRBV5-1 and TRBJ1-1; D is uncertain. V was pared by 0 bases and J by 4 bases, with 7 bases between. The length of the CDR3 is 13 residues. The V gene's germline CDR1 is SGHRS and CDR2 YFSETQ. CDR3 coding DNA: TGCGCCAGCAGCTTGGATGCGAGCACTGAAGCTTTCTTT. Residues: CASSLDASTEAFF. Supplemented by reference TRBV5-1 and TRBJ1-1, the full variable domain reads KAGVTQTPRYLIKTRGQQVTLSCSPISGHRSVSWYQQTPGQGLQFLFEYFSETQRNKGNFPGRFSGRQFSNSRSEMNVSTLELGDSALYLCASSLDASTEAFFGQGTRLTVV.

The CDR3 loop is CAISEGQGFEQYF. The CDR3 DNA reads as TGTGCCATCAGTGAGGGACAGGGCTTCGAGCAGTACTTC. The chain uses TRBV10-3 and TRBJ2-7, with 8 bases identical to TRBD1. CDR3 length: 13 residues. Per germline, CDR1 ENHRY and CDR2 SYGVKD. V lost 2 bases to trimming and J lost 6 bases; unmatched junction nucleotides: 3.

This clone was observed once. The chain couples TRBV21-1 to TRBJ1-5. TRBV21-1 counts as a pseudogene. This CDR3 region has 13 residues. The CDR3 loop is CASRRGGSGAQHF. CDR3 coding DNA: TGTGCCAGCAGACGGGGGGGGTCAGGGGCCCAGCATTTT.

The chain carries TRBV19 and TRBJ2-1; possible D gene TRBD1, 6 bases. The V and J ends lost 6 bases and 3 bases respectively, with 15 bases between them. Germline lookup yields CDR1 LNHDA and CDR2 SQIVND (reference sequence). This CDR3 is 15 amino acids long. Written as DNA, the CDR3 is TGTGCCAGTAGCCTGGGGGACACGGGCTACAATGAGCAGTTCTTC. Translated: CASSLGDTGYNEQFF.

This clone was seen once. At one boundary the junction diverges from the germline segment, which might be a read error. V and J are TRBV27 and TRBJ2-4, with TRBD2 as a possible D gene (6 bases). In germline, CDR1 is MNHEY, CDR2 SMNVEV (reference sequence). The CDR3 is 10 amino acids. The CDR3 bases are TGTGCCAGCAGCACCCGGGAGCAACACTTC. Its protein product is CASSTREQHF.

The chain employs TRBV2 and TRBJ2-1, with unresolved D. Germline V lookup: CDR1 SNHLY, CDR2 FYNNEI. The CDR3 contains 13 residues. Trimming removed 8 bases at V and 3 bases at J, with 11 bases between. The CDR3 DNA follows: TGTGCCAGCGAGGAACTTTACTACAATGAGCAGTTCTTC. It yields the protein CASEELYYNEQFF.

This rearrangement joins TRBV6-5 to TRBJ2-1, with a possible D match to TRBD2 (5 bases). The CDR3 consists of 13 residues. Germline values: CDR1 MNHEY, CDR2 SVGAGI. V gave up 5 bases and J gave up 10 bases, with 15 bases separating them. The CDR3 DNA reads TGTGCCAGCAGTCCGCGAGGCGGCGGGGAGCAGTTCTTC. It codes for CASSPRGGGEQFF.

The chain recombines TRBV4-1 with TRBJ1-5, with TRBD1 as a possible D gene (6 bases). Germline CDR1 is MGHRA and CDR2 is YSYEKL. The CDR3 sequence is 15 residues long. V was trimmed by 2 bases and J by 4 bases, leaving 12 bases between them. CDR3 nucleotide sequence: TGCGCCAGCAGCCAATCGCCAGGGGTAAATCAGCCCCAGCATTTT. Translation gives CASSQSPGVNQPQHF.

The CDR3 coding sequence is TGTGCCTGGAGTGAGACAGCTAACACTGAAGCTTTCTTT. This sequence encodes CAWSETANTEAFF. V usage is TRBV30 and J usage is TRBJ1-1; D is possibly TRBD1 (5 bases). V was clipped by 1 base and J by 2 bases, with 8 bases between them. Germline V gene data show CDR1 as GTSNPN and CDR2 as SVGIG (reference sequence). The CDR3 spans 13 residues.

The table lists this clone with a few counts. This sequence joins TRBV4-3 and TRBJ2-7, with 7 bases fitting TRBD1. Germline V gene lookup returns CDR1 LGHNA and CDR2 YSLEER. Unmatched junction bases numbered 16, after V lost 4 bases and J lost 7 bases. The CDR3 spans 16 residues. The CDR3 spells CASSRTKGAGGREQYF. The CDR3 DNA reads TGCGCCAGCAGCCGAACAAAGGGAGCAGGGGGTCGAGAGCAGTACTTC.

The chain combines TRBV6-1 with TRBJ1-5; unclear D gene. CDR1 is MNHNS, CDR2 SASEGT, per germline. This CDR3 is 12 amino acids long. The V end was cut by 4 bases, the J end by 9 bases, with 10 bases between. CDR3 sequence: CASSGTWLPQHF. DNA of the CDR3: TGTGCCAGCAGTGGAACATGGCTGCCCCAGCATTTT.

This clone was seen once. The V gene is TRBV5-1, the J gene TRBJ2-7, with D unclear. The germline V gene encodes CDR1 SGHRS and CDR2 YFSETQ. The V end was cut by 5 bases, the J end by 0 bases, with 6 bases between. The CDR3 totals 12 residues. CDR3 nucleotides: TGCGCCAGCAGACAGAGCTCCTACGAGCAGTACTTC. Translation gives CASRQSSYEQYF.

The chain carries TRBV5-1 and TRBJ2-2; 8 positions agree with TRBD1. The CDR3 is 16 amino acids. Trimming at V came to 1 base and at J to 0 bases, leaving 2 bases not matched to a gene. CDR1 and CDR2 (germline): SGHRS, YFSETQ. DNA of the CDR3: TGCGCCAGCAGCTTGAGGACAGGGACGAACACCGGGGAGCTGTTTTTT. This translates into CASSLRTGTNTGELFF. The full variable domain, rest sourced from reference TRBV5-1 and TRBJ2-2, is KAGVTQTPRYLIKTRGQQVTLSCSPISGHRSVSWYQQTPGQGLQFLFEYFSETQRNKGNFPGRFSGRQFSNSRSEMNVSTLELGDSALYLCASSLRTGTNTGELFFGEGSRLTVL.

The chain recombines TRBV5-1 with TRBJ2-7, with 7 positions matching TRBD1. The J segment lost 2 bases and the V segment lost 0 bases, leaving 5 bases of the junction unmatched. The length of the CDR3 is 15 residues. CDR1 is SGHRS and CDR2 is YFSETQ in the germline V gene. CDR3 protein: CASSLVRDRAYEQYF. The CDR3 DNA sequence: TGCGCCAGCAGCTTGGTCCGGGACAGAGCCTACGAGCAGTACTTC.